This T cell receptor (beta chain) was sequenced in a study of T cell responses to AZD1222 COVID-19 vaccine. Findings and limits, study-wide: White British ancestry dominated among donors, who included more females, and clonal diversity was possibly underestimated.

Produced via immunoSEQ multiplex PCR; TCRdb's table is partial and in-frame only. The table has roughly 30,000 clones, around four fifths seen once. Germline values: CDR1 MNHEY, CDR2 SVGAGI. The CDR3 length is 13 residues. Between the trimmed V and J ends, which lost 2 bases and 10 bases, there was a span of 11 bases. A note on this clone: Its antigen remains unidentified.

This clonotype was obtained from an adult in good health. Specimen: peripheral blood, collected on day 0 of AZD1222 vaccination. The chain couples TRBV6-5 to TRBJ2-2; TRBD2 is a possible D gene (5 bases). This CDR3 is CASSYERGMELFF. DNA of the CDR3: TGTGCCAGCAGTTACGAACGGGGAATGGAGCTGTTTTTT.